Presented here are 2 T cell receptor beta chains from one specimen sequenced in a study of cytomegalovirus exposure and HLA in healthy donors. The study ran its PCR with 60 Vbeta and 13 Jbeta primers. TCRdb keeps only in-frame clones here, not all; method: immunoSEQ multiplex PCR. The table lists some 160,000 clones, roughly 80% of them singletons, with roughly 1.9% in the top ten. Source material: PBMCs. Receptors were obtained from a man aged 18 to 29 in good health and CMV-seronegative.

This sequence joins TRBV9 and TRBJ2-3; 8 bases map to TRBD1. Germline V gene lookup returns CDR1 SGDLS and CDR2 YYNGEE. This CDR3 has 13 amino acids. Losses at the gene ends were 7 bases for V and 3 bases for J; bases not matched to a gene: 4. The CDR3 region is CASAQGATDTQYF. The CDR3 bases are TGTGCCAGCGCCCAGGGGGCTACAGATACGCAGTATTTT.

The gene calls are TRBV6-5 and TRBJ2-7, with D possibly being TRBD2 (6 bases). Germline CDR1 and CDR2: MNHEY and SVGAGI. Trimming removed 6 bases from V and 7 bases from J, with 16 bases in between. This CDR3 comprises 13 residues. Here the CDR3 DNA reads TGTGCCAGCAGGGGGTCGCGGGCGGGGGAGCAGTACTTC. Amino acid sequence: CASRGSRAGEQYF.